Each of the 23 T cell receptor beta chains below was sequenced from the same sample in a study of CD8 T cells in ankylosing spondylitis (dated by TCRdb to about 2017). The library was prepared using 5' RACE. The sequencer listed for this sample is Illumina HiSeq 2500. TCRdb cleaned the public reads at Q25 with fastp, built clones with MiXCR and kept in-frame beta chains. Each CDR3 protein gets just one entry, which takes the most common genes and DNA from the rows behind it. For this sample there are some 140,000 distinct CDR3 sequences; 6% to 8.5% appear just once. Jointly, the top ten make up around 12% of the sample. Sequencing used blood, either unsorted or a sorted T cell fraction (not recorded which). These receptors all come from a female donor with ankylosing spondylitis or in good health (not recorded which).

At least ten counts were recorded for this clonotype. The chain links TRBV6-5 to TRBJ2-3, with 9 bases fitting TRBD2. The CDR3 has 12 residues. Trimming cost V 7 bases and J 6 bases; bases outside gene matches: 2. Germline V lookup: CDR1 MNHEY, CDR2 SVGAGI. DNA for the CDR3: TGTGCCAGCAAGAGCGGGGGGGATACGCAGTATTTT. It translates to CASKSGGDTQYF.

The table lists this clonotype with many counts. The chain joins TRBV3-1 to TRBJ2-6, with D perhaps being TRBD1 or TRBD2 (6 bases each). The germline gives CDR1 LGHDT, CDR2 YNNKEL (reference sequence). Trimming shortened V by 0 bases and J by 0 bases, and 15 bases separated the two germline ends. The CDR3 totals 19 residues. CDR3 loop: CASSQDPPGAYSGANVLTF. The CDR3 nucleotides read TGTGCCAGCAGCCAAGATCCTCCGGGGGCTTACTCTGGGGCCAACGTCCTGACTTTC.

Comments on this clonotype: Its ends do not fully match the called genes, so a read error is possible. As DNA, the CDR3 is TGCGCCAGCGGCTTTGGCGCCCAAGGCGGCACAGATACGCAGTATTTT. This translates into CASGFGAQGGTDTQYF. The chain joins TRBV5-1 to TRBJ2-3; D remains unclear. The CDR3 totals 16 residues. Germline V gene sequence: CDR1 SGHRS, CDR2 YFSETQ. The full variable domain, with the rest looked up from reference TRBV5-1 and TRBJ2-3, is KAGVTQTPRYLIKTRGQQVTLSCSPISGHRSVSWYQQTPGQGLQFLFEYFSETQRNKGNFPGRFSGRQFSNSRSEMNVSTLELGDSALYLCASGFGAQGGTDTQYFGPGTRLTVL.

This clonotype was recorded many times. The chain uses TRBV7-9 and TRBJ2-5; D call uncertain. The germline V gene has CDR1 SEHNR and CDR2 FQNEAQ (reference sequence). This CDR3 is 13 amino acids long. Trimming left V 5 bases short and J 6 bases short, with 13 bases between. Here the CDR3 DNA reads TGTGCCAGCAGCCCTATTTCCGAGAAGACCCAGTACTTC. It translates to CASSPISEKTQYF.

This clonotype was detected ten times or more. This chain uses TRBV7-8 with TRBJ2-1; D may be TRBD2 (6 bases). The CDR3 sequence is 16 residues long. The V end lost 5 bases, the J end lost 4 bases, and 18 bases lay between the germline ends. Germline CDR1 is SGHVS and CDR2 is FQNEAQ. The CDR3 loop reads CASSPVPGEHYNEQFF. CDR3 DNA: TGTGCCAGCAGCCCCGTCCCGGGGGAACATTACAATGAGCAGTTCTTC.

This clonotype was detected ten times or more. DNA for the CDR3: TGCAGTGCAACAGGGGGCGGCAATCAGCCCCAGCATTTT. This translates into CSATGGGNQPQHF. This chain joins TRBV20-1 and TRBJ1-5; 9 nucleotides agree with TRBD1. Trimming took 6 bases from V and 2 from J; bases not matched to a gene: 2. The CDR3 contains 13 residues. Germline V gives CDR1 DFQATT, CDR2 SNEGSKA (reference sequence).

This clonotype appeared many times. The chain employs TRBV29-1 and TRBJ1-2; TRBD1 aligns across 10 bases. The CDR3 sequence is 16 residues long. The J segment lost 0 bases and the V segment lost 6 bases, leaving 10 bases of the junction unmatched. Germline loops: CDR1 SQVTM, CDR2 ANQGSEA. CDR3 region: CSVTGTGATANYGYTF. The CDR3 nucleotides are TGCAGCGTAACCGGGACAGGGGCCACAGCTAACTATGGCTACACCTTC.

This clonotype was detected ten times or more. The chain combines TRBV20-1 with TRBJ2-1; the D gene is possibly TRBD1 (6 bases). CDR1 and CDR2 from the germline V gene are DFQATT and SNEGSKA (reference sequence). The ends were cut back, 6 bases at V and 1 base at J, with 16 bases in the middle. There are 15 residues in the CDR3. In DNA form, the CDR3 reads TGCAGTGCAACCGCGGCAGGGGTGTCCTACAATGAGCAGTTCTTC. Translation: CSATAAGVSYNEQFF.

This clonotype was found a few times. This chain joins TRBV11-3 and TRBJ2-3; a weak D match, TRBD2 (5 bases). The germline V and J ends were trimmed by 1 base and 0 bases, with 14 bases remaining between them. CDR3 size: 17 residues. Looked up from germline, CDR1 is SGHNT and CDR2 is YENEEA. CDR3 sequence (DNA): TGTGCCAGCAGCTTAGGACCGAGCGGTATTAGCACAGATACGCAGTATTTT. Its translation: CASSLGPSGISTDTQYF. The full variable domain, completed using reference TRBV11-3 and TRBJ2-3, is EAGVVQSPRYKIIEKKQPVAFWCNPISGHNTLYWYLQNLGQGPELLIRYENEEAVDDSQLPKDRFSAERLKGVDSTLKIQPAELGDSAVYLCASSLGPSGISTDTQYFGPGTRLTVL.

This clonotype was detected ten times or more. V is TRBV5-1 and J is TRBJ2-2; a weak D match, TRBD2 (5 bases). From germline, CDR1 is SGHRS and CDR2 YFSETQ. The CDR3 is made up of 15 amino acids. Trimming cost V 0 bases and J 5 bases, with 11 bases left between them. The CDR3 loop is CASSLGLRGTGELFF. The CDR3 bases are TGCGCCAGCAGCTTGGGACTCAGAGGGACCGGGGAGCTGTTTTTT. The variable domain in full, completed from reference TRBV5-1 and TRBJ2-2, reads KAGVTQTPRYLIKTRGQQVTLSCSPISGHRSVSWYQQTPGQGLQFLFEYFSETQRNKGNFPGRFSGRQFSNSRSEMNVSTLELGDSALYLCASSLGLRGTGELFFGEGSRLTVL.

This clonotype was seen at least ten times. The chain employs TRBV7-6 and TRBJ2-1, with D possibly being TRBD1 (6 bases). The V and J ends lost 1 base and 7 bases respectively, with 8 bases between them. This CDR3 is 13 amino acids long. Germline CDR1 SGHVS, CDR2 FNYEAQ. The CDR3 protein is CASSLGDTNEQFF. In DNA, the CDR3 is TGTGCCAGCAGCTTAGGGGACACTAATGAGCAGTTCTTC.

This clonotype was detected a few times. The chain links TRBV7-2 to TRBJ2-3, with 14 bases identical to TRBD2. This CDR3 is 16 amino acids long. The ends lost 4 bases at V and 4 bases at J; junction bases unmatched: 4. Per germline, CDR1 SGHTA and CDR2 FQGNSA. CDR3 residues: CASSSRLAGGADTQYF. The CDR3 DNA is TGTGCCAGCAGCTCACGACTAGCGGGGGGGGCAGATACGCAGTATTTT. Based on the CDR3 plus reference TRBV7-2 and TRBJ2-3, the full variable domain is GAGVSQSPSNKVTEKGKDVELRCDPISGHTALYWYRQSLGQGLEFLIYFQGNSAPDKSGLPSDRFSAERTGGSVSTLTIQRTQQEDSAVYLCASSSRLAGGADTQYFGPGTRLTVL.

The table lists this clonotype with a few counts. Since a much larger clone is just one base distant, this may be a read error. This sequence joins TRBV6-5 and TRBJ1-1; D might be TRBD1 (5 bases). The germline gives CDR1 MNHEY, CDR2 SVGAGI. Trimming took 4 bases from V and 9 from J, leaving 15 bases between them. The CDR3 is 13 residues long. The CDR3 sequence: CASSCPARAQAFF. The CDR3 nucleotides are TGTGCCAGCAGTTGCCCGGCCAGGGCACAAGCTTTCTTT.

The sample holds many counts of this clonotype. V is TRBV12-3 or TRBV12-4 and J is TRBJ1-3, with a tentative D call TRBD1 (5 bases). The CDR3 has 16 residues. The germline V and J ends were trimmed by 5 bases and 0 bases, with 14 bases remaining between them. CDR3 in DNA: TGTGCCAGCAGTCCCCCAGGGATTCGCTCTGGAAACACCATATATTTT. As protein: CASSPPGIRSGNTIYF.

This clonotype showed up many times. The chain has TRBV5-1 and TRBJ2-5; no clear D. Trimming removed 2 bases from V and 1 base from J, with 12 bases in between. This CDR3 has 15 amino acids. Germline V CDR1 and CDR2: SGHRS, YFSETQ. CDR3 residues: CASSFVSGFQETQYF. The CDR3 bases are TGCGCCAGCAGCTTCGTCTCAGGCTTCCAAGAGACCCAGTACTTC.

This clonotype was recorded many times. The rearrangement uses TRBV20-1 and TRBJ1-4, with D uncertain. Trimming removed 2 bases at V and 0 bases at J, with 10 bases between. Germline CDR1 is DFQATT and CDR2 is SNEGSKA (reference sequence). There are 15 residues in the CDR3. CDR3 amino acids: CSARSLQTTNEKLFF. CDR3 DNA: TGCAGTGCTAGATCACTACAGACAACTAATGAAAAACTGTTTTTT.

This clonotype has at least ten counts. Mismatch with germline at one junction end may stem from a read error. This chain joins TRBV12-3 or TRBV12-4 and TRBJ1-6; 9 bases are a match to TRBD1. The CDR3 totals 12 residues. CDR3 coding DNA: TGTGCCAGCAGCCTAGGACAGGGGTTGAGGACCTTT. Encoded protein: CASSLGQGLRTF.

In its sample, this clonotype was seen many times. V gene TRBV12-3 or TRBV12-4 combines with J gene TRBJ2-7; 7 bases align to TRBD1. The J segment lost 7 bases and the V segment lost 3 bases, leaving 3 bases of the junction unmatched. This CDR3 spans 12 amino acids. The CDR3, as DNA: TGTGCCAGCAGTTTCGACAGGGCAGAGCAGTACTTC. Translated, it gives CASSFDRAEQYF.

This clonotype was observed many times. At one boundary the junction diverges from the germline segment, which might be a read error. The V gene is TRBV2, the J gene TRBJ2-2; D possibly uses TRBD1 or TRBD2 (5 bases each). Per the germline V gene, CDR1 is SNHLY and CDR2 is FYNNEI. The CDR3 is made up of 15 amino acids. CDR3 bases: TGTGCCAGCAGTGAAGCTGAGGGGAAAACCGTGGAGCTGTTTTTT. The encoded protein is CASSEAEGKTVELFF.

As for this clonotype: This may be a read error: a much more frequent sequence differs by one nucleotide. The CDR3 end shows no conserved phenylalanine or tryptophan, and so a read error is likely. The V call is TRBV7-9, the J call TRBJ1-6; tentative D call: TRBD1 (6 bases). CDR1 is SEHNR, CDR2 FQNEAQ, per germline (reference sequence). The V gene lost 0 bases and the J gene lost 9 bases, with 9 bases spanning the gap. The CDR3 sequence is 14 residues long. CDR3 protein: CASSLARGGSPLHL. In DNA form, the CDR3 reads TGTGCCAGCAGCTTAGCCAGGGGAGGTTCACCCCTCCACCTT.

The table lists this clonotype with many counts. The chain employs TRBV5-1 and TRBJ1-4; D is uncertain. Trimming stripped 0 bases from V and 5 bases from J, with 8 bases between. The CDR3 has 14 residues. Germline V gives CDR1 SGHRS, CDR2 YFSETQ. The chain's CDR3 is CASSLGPKNEKLFF. The CDR3 DNA sequence: TGCGCCAGCAGCTTGGGACCGAAGAATGAAAAACTGTTTTTT.

The sample holds many counts of this clonotype. The chain is built from TRBV27 and TRBJ1-2; 8 positions match TRBD1. V shed 2 bases and J 4 bases; nucleotides not matched to a gene: 6. The CDR3 has 15 amino acids. Germline loops: CDR1 MNHEY, CDR2 SMNVEV (reference sequence). The CDR3 DNA reads as TGTGCCAGCAGTTTACGTCCAGGGGGCTCCTATGGCTACACCTTC. Translated, it gives CASSLRPGGSYGYTF.

This clonotype was detected many times. V and J are TRBV12-5 and TRBJ2-7; 7 bases match TRBD1. This CDR3 is built from 15 residues. V shed 1 base and J 2 bases; nucleotides not matched to a gene: 5. The germline V gene has CDR1 LGHNT and CDR2 FRNRAP. CDR3 sequence (DNA): TGTGCTAGTGGTTTGGAACAGGGGCGCACCTACGAGCAGTACTTC. Its protein is CASGLEQGRTYEQYF.